The 28 T cell receptor beta chains below come from one sample, sequenced in a study of early T cells in non-severe SARS-CoV-2 infection (dated by TCRdb to the early 2020s). The library was generated by 5' RACE. TCRdb shows the sequencer as NextSeq 500. TCRdb reprocessed the public reads (quality trimming at Q25 with fastp, clone calling with MiXCR) and kept in-frame beta chains. Identical CDR3 protein sequences are pooled into one entry, listed with their most common genes and DNA. This sample lists 52,000 or so distinct CDR3 sequences; more than 6.5% were detected once. The ten top clones hold roughly 5% of the sample. The specimen was whole blood, collected at baseline. All receptors derive from an adult who was a healthcare worker with PCR-confirmed SARS-CoV-2 infection or an uninfected control (not recorded which).

This clonotype was observed many times. The junction shows a germline mismatch at one end, possibly a read error. This chain joins TRBV2 and TRBJ2-3; D possibly matches TRBD1 or TRBD2 (5 bases each). This CDR3 is built from 12 residues. From germline, CDR1 is SNHLY and CDR2 FYNNEI. The CDR3 spells CASSEEYRKRGF. The CDR3 nucleotides read TGTGCCAGCAGTGAAGAGTATCGTAAGAGGGGTTTT.

The chain uses TRBV5-5 and TRBJ2-7, with a weak D call TRBD1 (5 bases). V gave up 0 bases and J gave up 2 bases, with 9 bases separating them. The germline CDR1 and CDR2 sequences are SGHKS and YYEKEE (reference sequence). The CDR3 contains 14 residues. The CDR3 is CASSLAREAYEQYF. The CDR3 DNA is TGTGCCAGCAGCTTGGCCAGGGAAGCCTACGAGCAGTACTTC.

This clonotype was recorded a few times. This chain joins TRBV12-3 or TRBV12-4 and TRBJ1-2; 10 positions match TRBD1. With V trimmed by 6 bases and J by 6 bases, 13 bases remained unmatched. This CDR3 is built from 16 residues. Here the CDR3 reads CASSQISDRGLNGYTF. The CDR3 coding sequence is TGTGCCAGCAGCCAAATTTCTGACAGGGGGCTAAATGGCTACACCTTC.

This sequence joins TRBV4-2 and TRBJ2-4, with 7 bases aligning to TRBD2. CDR1 and CDR2 from the germline V gene are LGHNA and YNFKEQ. V was clipped by 1 base and J by 1 base; unmatched bases: 10. The CDR3 runs to 18 residues. The CDR3 is CASSQVGGDGGAKNIQYF. The CDR3 DNA follows: TGTGCCAGCAGCCAAGTTGGGGGGGACGGCGGCGCCAAAAACATTCAGTACTTC.

This clonotype was seen at least ten times. The rearrangement joins TRBV18 to TRBJ1-5; D not resolved. The germline V and J ends were trimmed by 2 bases and 4 bases, with 6 bases remaining between them. Germline CDR1 is KGHSH and CDR2 is LQKENI. CDR3 length: 13 amino acids. The CDR3 reads CASSPSVNQPQHF. CDR3 nucleotide sequence: TGTGCCAGCTCACCATCGGTGAATCAGCCCCAGCATTTT.

The V gene is TRBV29-1, the J gene TRBJ2-3; TRBD2 matches 14 bases. Germline loops: CDR1 SQVTM, CDR2 ANQGSEA. CDR3 length equals 15 residues. V shed 8 bases and J 1 base; nucleotides not matched to a gene: 5. The CDR3: CSSGLAGGGTDTQYF. In DNA, the CDR3 is TGCAGCTCTGGACTAGCGGGGGGTGGCACAGATACGCAGTATTTT.

Comments on this clonotype: Since a much larger clone is just one base distant, this may be a read error. The chain uses TRBV12-3 or TRBV12-4 and TRBJ1-2; TRBD1 aligns across 9 bases. This CDR3 is built from 14 residues. The CDR3 here is CVSSLTGTGYGYTF. As DNA, the CDR3 is TGTGTCAGCAGTCTAACCGGGACAGGGTATGGCTACACCTTC.

The V gene is TRBV7-2, the J gene TRBJ2-5, with TRBD1 identical over 9 bases. V lost 2 bases and J lost 7; bases outside the gene matches: 5. This CDR3 region has 14 residues. Germline CDR1 SGHTA, CDR2 FQGNSA. The CDR3 loop is CASSLKQGAATQYF. The CDR3 bases are TGTGCCAGCAGCTTAAAACAGGGGGCGGCGACCCAGTACTTC.

The chain uses TRBV28 and TRBJ2-1, with a tentative D call TRBD2 (7 bases). The CDR3 contains 14 residues. The ends were cut back, 8 bases at V and 9 bases at J, with 20 bases in the middle. The germline V gene encodes CDR1 MDHEN and CDR2 SYDVKM. The CDR3 is CASLRGGAEVEQFF. The CDR3, as DNA: TGTGCCAGCCTAAGAGGGGGGGCTGAGGTTGAGCAGTTCTTC.

Many counts were recorded for this clonotype. This chain joins TRBV12-3 or TRBV12-4 and TRBJ2-5, with D unresolved. V lost 4 bases to trimming and J lost 1 base, with 4 bases between them. This CDR3 is 12 amino acids long. Here the CDR3 DNA reads TGTGCCAGCAGTTATCGCCAAGAGACCCAGTACTTC. This sequence encodes CASSYRQETQYF.

This clonotype appeared many times. The chain joins TRBV6-5 to TRBJ1-1, with D unclear. The V end lost 0 bases, the J end lost 4 bases, and 15 bases lay between the germline ends. This CDR3 contains 16 residues. The germline V gene has CDR1 MNHEY and CDR2 SVGAGI. The CDR3 coding sequence is TGTGCCAGCAGTTACTCGAGCGACGTTCTTACCACTGAAGCTTTCTTT. Translation: CASSYSSDVLTTEAFF.

This clonotype was observed a handful of times. The chain has TRBV2 and TRBJ2-7, with a tentative D call TRBD2 (5 bases). V lost 7 bases and J 2 bases, leaving 15 bases between the germline ends. CDR3 length equals 14 residues. CDR1 SNHLY and CDR2 FYNNEI come from the germline V gene. The CDR3 DNA is TGTGCCAGCAACGGACCTCCGGGGACCTACGAGCAGTACTTC. This sequence encodes CASNGPPGTYEQYF.

In its sample, this clonotype was seen many times. This chain connects TRBV28 to TRBJ2-7; possibly TRBD1 or TRBD2 for D (5 bases each). The CDR3 extends over 13 amino acids. CDR1 and CDR2 from the germline V gene are MDHEN and SYDVKM. V was cut by 6 bases and J by 3 bases, with 12 bases left in between. The CDR3: CASSRGTLYEQYF. The CDR3 DNA is TGTGCCAGCAGCAGAGGGACCCTCTACGAGCAGTACTTC.

This clonotype was observed many times. V usage is TRBV28 and J usage is TRBJ1-2; TRBD1 is a possible D gene (6 bases). CDR3 length: 13 residues. V dropped 3 bases and J dropped 4 bases, with 9 bases sitting between them. CDR1 MDHEN and CDR2 SYDVKM come from the germline V gene. The CDR3 here is CASSFWGPYGYTF. For the CDR3, the DNA is TGTGCCAGCAGTTTTTGGGGGCCCTATGGCTACACCTTC.

This clonotype was observed many times. V and J are TRBV7-8 and TRBJ1-1; 7 positions agree with TRBD1. The CDR3 spans 14 residues. Germline lookup yields CDR1 SGHVS and CDR2 FQNEAQ. J lost 5 bases, V lost 2 bases, and 5 bases had no gene match. The CDR3 here is CASSLRDSRTEAFF. For the CDR3, the DNA is TGTGCCAGCAGCTTAAGGGACAGCCGAACTGAAGCTTTCTTT.

This clonotype was counted many times. At one boundary the junction diverges from the germline segment, which might be a read error. This chain joins TRBV7-2 and TRBJ1-4, with D uncertain. The CDR3 is 16 residues long. Germline CDR1 and CDR2: SGHTA and FQGNSA. The CDR3 coding sequence is TGTGCCAGCAGCTTAGTTGGTACGACAACAAATGAAAAACTGTTTTTT. Translation gives CASSLVGTTTNEKLFF. Combining the CDR3 with reference TRBV7-2 and TRBJ1-4 gives the whole variable domain GAGVSQSPSNKVTEKGKDVELRCDPISGHTALYWYRQSLGQGLEFLIYFQGNSAPDKSGLPSDRFSAERTGGSVSTLTIQRTQQEDSAVYLCASSLVGTTTNEKLFFGSGTQLSVL.

This clonotype appeared many times. V usage is TRBV27 and J usage is TRBJ1-1; 7 bases are a match to TRBD1. This CDR3 is built from 15 residues. With V trimmed by 3 bases and J by 5 bases, 9 bases remained unmatched. The germline CDR1 and CDR2 sequences are MNHEY and SMNVEV (reference sequence). The DNA for the CDR3 is TGTGCCAGCAGTTTGCTGACAGGGACAAGGACTGAAGCTTTCTTT. Protein sequence: CASSLLTGTRTEAFF.

This clonotype was seen only a few times. The chain combines TRBV4-2 with TRBJ2-1; possibly TRBD1 or TRBD2 for D (5 bases each). V lost 1 base, J lost 12 bases, and 10 bases lay in between. The CDR3 loop spans 12 amino acids. Germline V gene lookup returns CDR1 LGHNA and CDR2 YNFKEQ. The DNA for the CDR3 is TGTGCCAGCAGCCAAGGAGGGGAAAGGCAGTTCTTC. Translation: CASSQGGERQFF.

At least ten counts were recorded for this clonotype. The chain combines TRBV6-2 or TRBV6-3 with TRBJ1-2, with D unclear. Germline loops: CDR1 MNHEY, CDR2 SVGEGT. Trimming pared 8 bases from V and 4 bases from J, leaving 14 bases between. The CDR3 is 13 amino acids. The CDR3 DNA reads as TGTGCCAGCCAAGCCGGGAGAGGCTATGGCTACACCTTC. It encodes CASQAGRGYGYTF.

This chain joins TRBV6-6 and TRBJ2-2; D possibly corresponds to TRBD1 (6 bases). Per germline, CDR1 MNHNY and CDR2 SVGAGI (reference sequence). Trimming pared 7 bases from V and 4 bases from J, leaving 16 bases between. The length of the CDR3 is 15 residues. CDR3 sequence reads: CASTYPGTTTGELFF. CDR3 bases: TGTGCCAGCACCTACCCCGGGACAACCACCGGGGAGCTGTTTTTT.

This clonotype was observed many times. The CDR3 coding sequence is TGTGCTAGTGGTTTGAACGCCCCTGGGACAGGGGGGGAGGACACTGAAGCTTTCTTT. This gives the protein CASGLNAPGTGGEDTEAFF. The V and J genes are TRBV12-5 and TRBJ1-1; TRBD1 aligns across 11 bases. The CDR3 runs to 19 residues. V lost 2 bases, J lost 3 bases, and 14 bases stayed unmatched. The germline V gene encodes CDR1 LGHNT and CDR2 FRNRAP.

The sample holds many counts of this clonotype. The CDR3 spells CATSDSGPRGSDTQYF. CDR3 in DNA: TGTGCCACCAGTGATTCTGGACCCAGGGGGTCAGATACGCAGTATTTT. The genes are TRBV24-1 and TRBJ2-3, with 7 positions matching TRBD1. The CDR3 contains 16 residues. Germline trimming cut 2 bases from V and 4 bases from J; bases unmatched to any gene: 8. CDR1 and CDR2 (germline): KGHDR, SFDVKD.

Only a few counts were recorded for this clonotype. The rearrangement uses TRBV6-2 or TRBV6-3 and TRBJ2-1, with 7 bases matching TRBD1. CDR1 and CDR2 from the germline V gene are MNHEY and SVGEGT. The CDR3 has 15 residues. With V trimmed by 4 bases and J by 9 bases, 12 bases remained unmatched. CDR3 sequence reads: CASSFPSLQGSEQFF. In nucleotides, the CDR3 is TGTGCCAGCAGTTTCCCTTCATTACAGGGGAGTGAGCAGTTCTTC.

This clonotype was detected a few times. The chain recombines TRBV4-3 with TRBJ2-3; 10 bases match TRBD2. The V gene end was trimmed by 2 bases and the J gene end by 3 bases; junction bases not matched to a gene: 17. CDR3 length equals 20 residues. CDR1 and CDR2 (germline): LGHNA, YSLEER. CDR3 protein: CASSQQAGGLSWGRTDTQYF. DNA for the CDR3: TGCGCCAGCAGCCAACAAGCGGGGGGGCTGAGTTGGGGTAGGACAGATACGCAGTATTTT.

Ten or more counts support this clonotype. The rearrangement links TRBV10-3 to TRBJ1-5; D gene uncertain. The germline V and J ends were trimmed by 6 bases and 5 bases, with 11 bases remaining between them. In germline, CDR1 is ENHRY, CDR2 SYGVKD. The CDR3 runs to 13 residues. CDR3 sequence (DNA): TGTGCCATCAGCCTTTCTACGGATCAGCCCCAGCATTTT. This sequence encodes CAISLSTDQPQHF.

This clonotype was counted a few times. The V call is TRBV30, the J call TRBJ2-2; 8 bases are a match to TRBD2. CDR3 size: 15 residues. V dropped 0 bases and J dropped 4; count of bases not matched to a gene: 4. Germline V gene lookup returns CDR1 GTSNPN and CDR2 SVGIG (reference sequence). The CDR3 DNA reads TGTGCCTGGAGTGTAGCGGGGGCCACCACCGGGGAGCTGTTTTTT. Its protein is CAWSVAGATTGELFF. The complete variable domain, with remaining parts taken from reference TRBV30 and TRBJ2-2, reads SQTIHQWPATLVQPVGSPLSLECTVEGTSNPNLYWYRQAAGRGLQLLFYSVGIGQISSEVPQNLSASRPQDRQFILSSKKLLLSDSGFYLCAWSVAGATTGELFFGEGSRLTVL.

This clonotype was recorded many times. The chain recombines TRBV11-3 with TRBJ2-1, with 13 bases matching TRBD2. The CDR3 loop spans 15 amino acids. Unmatched junction bases numbered 7, after V lost 5 bases and J lost 9 bases. Per germline, CDR1 SGHNT and CDR2 YENEEA. CDR3 DNA: TGTGCCAGCAGCCCCGCGGGACTAGCGGGGAGTGAGCAGTTCTTC. As protein: CASSPAGLAGSEQFF.

This clonotype was seen more than once but under ten times. The chain joins TRBV6-6 to TRBJ1-2; D is possibly TRBD1 (5 bases). Germline V lookup: CDR1 MNHNY, CDR2 SVGAGI (reference sequence). V gave up 0 bases and J gave up 5 bases, with 10 bases separating them. The CDR3 runs to 14 residues. This CDR3 is CASSYSRQGYGYTF. The CDR3 coding sequence is TGTGCCAGCAGTTACTCACGGCAGGGATATGGCTACACCTTC.